Below, one TCR beta chain is given with its context. Its antigen is currently unknown. The sample belongs to a study of CXCR3-negative and CXCR3-positive naive CD8 T cells. Whole-study findings and limits: Cryopreservation partially lowered CXCR3 expression, so most assays used fresh PBMCs. Memory, not naive, CXCR3-negative and CXCR3-positive cells differed in TRBV-TRBJ usage. Naive subsets were similarly diverse, while memory CD8+ repertoires were much less diverse.

Investigators sorted each CD8+ T cell subset in triplicate, taking 300,000 cells each time. UMI-labeled 5' RACE yielded the TRB cDNA libraries. TCRdb re-called the 5' RACE reads and shows each CDR3 protein once, DNA omitted. The sample yields approximately 41,000 distinct CDR3 sequences, of which the top ten take up about 15%. The clonotype comes from a human donor in good health. Some clones in this sample may be carry-over from other donors' samples. Sequences were obtained from memory CD8+ T cells from blood.

The CDR3 region is CASSASGGRKETQYF. The V call is TRBV12-3 or TRBV12-4, the J call TRBJ2-5; TCRdb's D call, TRBD2, is unchecked because there is no DNA. The CDR3 loop spans 15 amino acids.